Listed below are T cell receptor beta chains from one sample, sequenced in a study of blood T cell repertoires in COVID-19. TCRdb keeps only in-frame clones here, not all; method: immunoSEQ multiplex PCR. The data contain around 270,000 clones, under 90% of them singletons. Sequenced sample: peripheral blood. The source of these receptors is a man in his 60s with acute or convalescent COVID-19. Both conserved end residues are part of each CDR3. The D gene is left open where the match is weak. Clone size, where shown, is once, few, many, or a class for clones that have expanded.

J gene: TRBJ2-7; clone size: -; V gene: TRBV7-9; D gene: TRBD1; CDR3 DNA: TGTGCCAGCAGCCAAGGGGGGACAGGGGGCGCCGAGCAGTACTTC; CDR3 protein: CASSQGGTGGAEQYF
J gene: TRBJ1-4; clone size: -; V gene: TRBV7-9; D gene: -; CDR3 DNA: TGTGCCAGCAGCTTAGCCCGGGGATCCGAAAAACTGTTTTTT; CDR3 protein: CASSLARGSEKLFF
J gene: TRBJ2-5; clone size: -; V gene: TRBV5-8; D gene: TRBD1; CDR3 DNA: TGTGCCAGCAGCTTGGTGGGACAGGGTATTGAGACCCAGTACTTC; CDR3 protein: CASSLVGQGIETQYF
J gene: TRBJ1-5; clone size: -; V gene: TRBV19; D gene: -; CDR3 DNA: TGTGCCAGTAGTATACTACGGGATATTAATCAGCCCCAGCATTTT; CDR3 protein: CASSILRDINQPQHF
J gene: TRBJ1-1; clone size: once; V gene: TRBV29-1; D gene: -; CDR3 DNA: TGCAGCGTTGAAGGGTTACAGGGCTCTGTAATGAACACTGAAGCTTTCTTT; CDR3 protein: CSVEGLQGSVMNTEAFF
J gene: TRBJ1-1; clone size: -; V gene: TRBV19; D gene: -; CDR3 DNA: TGTGCCAGTACCACCAGTTGGAACACTGAAGCTTTCTTT; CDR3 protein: CASTTSWNTEAFF
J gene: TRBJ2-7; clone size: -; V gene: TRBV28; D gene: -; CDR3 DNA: TGTGCCAGCAGTACGACATGGTCTGAGCAGTACTTC; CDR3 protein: CASSTTWSEQYF
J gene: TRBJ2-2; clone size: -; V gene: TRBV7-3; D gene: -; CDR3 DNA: TGTGCCAGCAGCTCAGGGGTGACCGGGGAGCTGTTTTTT; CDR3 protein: CASSSGVTGELFF
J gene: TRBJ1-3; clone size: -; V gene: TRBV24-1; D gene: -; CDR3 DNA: TGTGCCACCAGTGATTCCCCGGCGGTCTCTGGAAACACCATATATTTT; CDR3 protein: CATSDSPAVSGNTIYF
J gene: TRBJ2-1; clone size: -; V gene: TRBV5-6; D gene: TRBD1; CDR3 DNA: TGTGCCAGCAGCTTGGGCGGGACAGGGGCGTACAATGAGCAGTTCTTC; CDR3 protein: CASSLGGTGAYNEQFF
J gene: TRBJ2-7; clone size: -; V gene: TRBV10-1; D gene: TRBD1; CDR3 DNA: TGCGCCAGCAGTCCCGGGACAGGGGCGTACGAGCAGTACTTC; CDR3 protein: CASSPGTGAYEQYF
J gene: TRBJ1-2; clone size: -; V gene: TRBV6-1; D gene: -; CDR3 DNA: TGTGCCAGCAGTGAACTACAGAGCCGAGCTAACTATGGCTACACCTTC; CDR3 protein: CASSELQSRANYGYTF
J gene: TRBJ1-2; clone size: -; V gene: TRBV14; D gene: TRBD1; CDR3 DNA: TGTGCCAGCAGCCAACTCCCCTCGACAGGGGCGTACACCTTC; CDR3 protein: CASSQLPSTGAYTF